There are many counts of the clone carrying this T cell receptor (beta chain). Its antigen is currently unknown. The source of the sample is a study of T cells in Graves' hyperthyroidism and ophthalmopathy. Study-wide points: A median about 6 months before onset, the model predicted ophthalmopathy.

The PBMCs were sourced from fresh peripheral blood (approximately 9 ml). Losses at the gene ends were 0 bases for V and 0 bases for J; bases not matched to a gene: 0. This CDR3 is 14 amino acids long. CDR1 SGHNT and CDR2 YYREEE come from the germline V gene (reference sequence). RNA transcripts served as the template for amplifying TCR beta CDR3 regions. HTBI primers were the set used in a first-round RT-PCR of the TCR CDR3. TCRdb reprocessed the multiplex PCR reads with MiXCR, giving one entry per CDR3 protein. The sample includes approximately 32,000 distinct CDR3 sequences, about 50% seen only once; the top ten take about 6%.

V and J are TRBV5-4 and TRBJ2-7; 7 bases line up with TRBD2. The TCR was taken from a woman aged 45-59 years with Graves' hyperthyroidism that later progressed to Graves' ophthalmopathy. The material sequenced was blood. The CDR3 DNA reads TGTGCCAGCAGCTTGGGACTAGCCTCCTACGAGCAGTACTTC. Residues: CASSLGLASYEQYF.